These 14 T cell receptor beta chains were all obtained from the same sample, sequenced in a study of CD8 T cells in ankylosing spondylitis. TCRdb passed the 5' RACE reads through MiXCR, listing each CDR3 protein once. The sample contains about 250,000 distinct CDR3 sequences, approximately 10% of which appear only once. Sequenced material: blood, either unsorted or a sorted T cell fraction (not recorded which). These receptors originate from a male donor with ankylosing spondylitis or in good health (not recorded which).

This clonotype was picked up one time. Since a much larger clone is just one base distant, this may be a read error. The V and J genes are TRBV20-1 and TRBJ2-7, with 7 bases fitting TRBD1. The CDR3 length is 14 residues. CDR1 and CDR2 (germline): DFQATT, SNEGSKA (reference sequence). The CDR3 coding sequence is TGCAGTGCTAGAATAGGACAGGCCCCCTACGAGCAGAACTTC. Protein: CSARIGQAPYEQNF.

There are many counts of this clonotype. This chain uses TRBV5-4 with TRBJ1-1; a weak D match, TRBD1 (5 bases). Germline V gives CDR1 SGHNT, CDR2 YYREEE (reference sequence). The germline V and J ends were trimmed by 4 bases and 1 base, with 17 bases remaining between them. The CDR3 is 16 residues long. The chain's CDR3 is CASSRGSRQQNTEAFF. The CDR3 region has the DNA TGTGCCAGCAGCAGGGGAAGCCGGCAGCAGAACACTGAAGCTTTCTTT.

This clonotype was observed many times. The chain joins TRBV29-1 to TRBJ1-2; weak D call: TRBD1 (6 bases). This CDR3 spans 12 amino acids. Germline loops: CDR1 SQVTM, CDR2 ANQGSEA. The V and J ends lost 4 bases and 5 bases respectively, with 11 bases between them. The CDR3 reads CSVARGEYGYTF. The CDR3 DNA sequence: TGCAGCGTTGCTAGGGGGGAATATGGCTACACCTTC.

J is TRBJ2-7 and V is TRBV20-1, with unresolved D. The germline V and J ends were trimmed by 6 bases and 8 bases, with 14 bases remaining between them. The CDR3 is made up of 11 amino acids. Looked up from germline, CDR1 is DFQATT and CDR2 is SNEGSKA (reference sequence). The CDR3 loop is CSAIEQTQQYF. Here the CDR3 DNA reads TGCAGTGCGATAGAGCAGACGCAGCAGTACTTC.

The table lists this clonotype with many counts. The CDR3 nucleotides read TGTGCTAGTGGTTTCCATAACCGGGACGCTGAGAACACTGAAGCTTTCTTT. Residues: CASGFHNRDAENTEAFF. The chain couples TRBV12-5 to TRBJ1-1; TRBD1 might be the D (5 bases). The CDR3 has 17 amino acids. V lost 3 bases, J lost 1 base, and 18 bases lay in between. Germline V gene sequence: CDR1 LGHNT, CDR2 FRNRAP.

This clonotype was seen repeatedly, ten times or more. The rearrangement uses TRBV5-1 and TRBJ2-7; 10 nucleotides match TRBD1. Germline CDR1 and CDR2: SGHRS and YFSETQ. The CDR3 is 15 residues long. The ends lost 3 bases at V and 5 bases at J; junction bases unmatched: 8. CDR3 sequence: CASSYGTGEVDEQYF. The CDR3 nucleotides read TGCGCCAGCAGCTACGGGACAGGGGAGGTGGACGAGCAGTACTTC.

This clonotype was counted at least ten times. This chain connects TRBV7-6 to TRBJ2-7; D might be TRBD1 (5 bases). This CDR3 spans 14 amino acids. The V end was cut by 3 bases, the J end by 6 bases, with 15 bases between. The germline gives CDR1 SGHVS, CDR2 FNYEAQ. This chain's CDR3 is CASSFDLGLGEQYF. CDR3 sequence (DNA): TGTGCCAGCAGCTTCGATTTGGGGCTGGGCGAGCAGTACTTC.

This clonotype has at least ten counts. J is TRBJ2-2 and V is TRBV3-1; 10 nucleotides agree with TRBD2. Germline CDR1 and CDR2: LGHDT and YNNKEL (reference sequence). The junction had 10 bases not matched to a gene; V was cut back by 0 bases and J by 3 bases. The CDR3 contains 19 residues. This CDR3 reads CASSQESGRALRDTGELFF. CDR3 nucleotides: TGTGCCAGCAGCCAAGAAAGCGGGAGGGCCCTGCGGGACACCGGGGAGCTGTTTTTT. The entire variable domain, with the rest obtained from reference TRBV3-1 and TRBJ2-2, is as follows: DTAVSQTPKYLVTQMGNDKSIKCEQNLGHDTMYWYKQDSKKFLKIMFSYNNKELIINETVPNRFSPKSPDKAHLNLHINSLELGDSAVYFCASSQESGRALRDTGELFFGEGSRLTVL.

The gene calls are TRBV29-1 and TRBJ2-2; 7 nucleotides align to TRBD1. V shed 6 bases, J shed 4 bases, and the junction held 5 bases outside the gene matches. The CDR3 covers 13 residues. CDR1 SQVTM and CDR2 ANQGSEA come from the germline V gene. The CDR3 DNA reads TGCAGCGTGAGGACAGGAGTCACCGGGGAGCTGTTTTTT. Amino acids: CSVRTGVTGELFF.

This clonotype was detected ten times or more. The chain has TRBV2 and TRBJ2-7; the match to TRBD1 covers 7 bases. Germline V gene lookup returns CDR1 SNHLY and CDR2 FYNNEI. The CDR3 covers 14 residues. Unmatched junction bases numbered 7, after V lost 7 bases and J lost 1 base. The CDR3: CASKRDRFSYEQYF. The DNA for the CDR3 is TGTGCCAGCAAGAGGGACAGATTTTCCTACGAGCAGTACTTC.

A few counts support this clonotype. The chain couples TRBV30 to TRBJ1-6, with 8 bases matching TRBD1. CDR1 and CDR2 (germline): GTSNPN, SVGIG (reference sequence). This CDR3 has 13 amino acids. V lost 6 bases to trimming and J lost 6 bases; unmatched junction nucleotides: 4. The CDR3 here is CACGTGGNSPLHF. The CDR3 coding sequence is TGTGCCTGCGGAACAGGGGGTAATTCACCCCTCCACTTT.

In its sample, this clonotype was seen a few times. The genes are TRBV7-9 and TRBJ2-1, with 8 bases fitting TRBD2. CDR1 is SEHNR and CDR2 is FQNEAQ in the germline V gene (reference sequence). The CDR3 loop spans 13 amino acids. After removal of 3 bases from V and 9 bases from J, the junction contained 4 bases not matched to a gene. CDR3 sequence: CASSLVLAGEQFF. Written as DNA, the CDR3 is TGTGCCAGCAGCTTGGTTCTAGCGGGTGAGCAGTTCTTC.

This clonotype has only one observation. Compared with germline, one end of the junction differs, possibly owing to a read error. This chain uses TRBV25-1 with TRBJ1-4; maybe TRBD1 (5 bases). Germline loops: CDR1 MGHDK, CDR2 SYGVNS. The CDR3 contains 15 residues. CDR3 region: CDSSERGLPNEKLFF. The CDR3 DNA reads as TGTGACAGCAGTGAGAGGGGATTGCCTAATGAAAAACTGTTTTTT.

This clonotype was found a few times. The chain links TRBV20-1 to TRBJ2-1, with a possible D match to TRBD2 (5 bases). Germline CDR1 is DFQATT and CDR2 is SNEGSKA (reference sequence). The CDR3 runs to 12 residues. V was pared by 3 bases and J by 5 bases, with 8 bases between. The CDR3 DNA sequence: TGCAGTGCTAGGGACTCTGACAATGAGCAGTTCTTC. This encodes CSARDSDNEQFF.